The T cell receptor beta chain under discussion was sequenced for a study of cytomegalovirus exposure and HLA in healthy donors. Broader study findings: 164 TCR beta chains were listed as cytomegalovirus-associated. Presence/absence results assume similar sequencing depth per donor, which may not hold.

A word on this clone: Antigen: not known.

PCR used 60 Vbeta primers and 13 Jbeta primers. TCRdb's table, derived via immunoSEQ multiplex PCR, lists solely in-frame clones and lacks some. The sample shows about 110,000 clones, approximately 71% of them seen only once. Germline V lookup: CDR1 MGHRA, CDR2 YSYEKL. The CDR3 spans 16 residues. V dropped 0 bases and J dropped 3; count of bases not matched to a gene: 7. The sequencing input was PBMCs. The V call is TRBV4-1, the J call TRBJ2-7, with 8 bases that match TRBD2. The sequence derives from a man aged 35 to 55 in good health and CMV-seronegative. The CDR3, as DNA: TGCGCCAGCAGCCAAGATCCTAGCGGGCGGCGCTACGAGCAGTACTTC. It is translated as CASSQDPSGRRYEQYF.